The T cell receptor (beta chain) under discussion was sequenced for a study of blood T cell repertoires in COVID-19. At the level of the study: Sources were T cells, B-cell-depleted T cells, or PBMCs; the material itself was cDNA or gDNA.

Original analysis: Amplified reference gene primers provided the basis for estimating nucleated cell counts. Produced via immunoSEQ multiplex PCR; TCRdb's table is partial and in-frame only. That table furnishes V, J and clone size, whereas the DNA furnished D and trimming. The data show 140,000 to 150,000 clones, with roughly 79% seen just once and 7% to 10% held by the top ten. Germline V gene sequence: CDR1 MNHEY, CDR2 SVGEGT. Trimming took off 6 bases at V and 0 bases at J, with 17 bases between the two ends. This CDR3 has 16 residues. This clone was seen a few times. V usage is TRBV6-2 or TRBV6-3 and J usage is TRBJ1-1; the D gene is possibly TRBD1 (5 bases). The sequence derives from a human donor with acute or convalescent COVID-19. The donor label of this sample is uncertain. Specimen: peripheral blood. CDR3 nucleotide sequence: TGTGCCAGCAGCCCTTGGGGCAGGCCTTTGAACACTGAAGCTTTCTTT. Residues: CASSPWGRPLNTEAFF.